Listed here are 15 T cell receptor beta chains from one sample, sequenced in a study of a mutant IDH1 vaccine in newly diagnosed glioma. As for time point: week 35, safety follow-up. The content of each vaccine dose was 300 ug of mutant IDH1 20-mer peptide, and topical imiquimod accompanied it. Libraries were prepared by immunoSEQ multiplex PCR; TCRdb keeps only in-frame clonotypes and omits some of them. The data show some 61,000 clones, 84% seen once. Antigens of these TCRs are unknown. The starting material was PBMCs, obtained from a glioma patient whose treatment included an IDH1 peptide vaccine. The origin of the receptors is a man younger than 35 with glioma.

The chain combines TRBV9 with TRBJ2-5; 7 bases match TRBD1. The length of the CDR3 is 16 residues. With 0 bases clipped from V and 0 bases from J, the junction kept 5 bases outside the gene matches. In germline, CDR1 is SGDLS, CDR2 YYNGEE. This CDR3 reads CASSVGDRINQETQYF. Here the CDR3 DNA reads TGTGCCAGCAGCGTAGGGGACAGAATAAACCAAGAGACCCAGTACTTC.

A remark on this clone: In the same sample, other DNA sequences code for this CDR3. The chain uses TRBV19 and TRBJ1-1; D unresolved. Germline-derived CDR1 and CDR2 are LNHDA and SQIVND (reference sequence). The germline V and J ends were trimmed by 6 bases and 3 bases, with 8 bases remaining between them. The CDR3 has 12 residues. The CDR3 spells CASRDRDTEAFF. CDR3 nucleotide sequence: TGTGCCAGTAGAGACCGGGACACTGAAGCTTTCTTT.

The J gene is TRBJ1-2, the V gene TRBV7-9, with 8 positions matching TRBD1. V shed 9 bases and J 0 bases; nucleotides not matched to a gene: 12. CDR3 size: 16 residues. Germline V gives CDR1 SEHNR, CDR2 FQNEAQ (reference sequence). Here the CDR3 reads CASSSGTGLANYGYTF. CDR3 coding DNA: TGTGCCAGTTCTTCCGGGACAGGCTTAGCTAACTATGGCTACACCTTC.

The rearrangement joins TRBV6-1 to TRBJ1-4, with TRBD1 as a possible D gene (5 bases). This CDR3 region has 15 residues. V shed 2 bases and J shed 0 bases, with 7 bases lying between them. CDR1 is MNHNS, CDR2 SASEGT, per germline. The CDR3 DNA reads as TGTGCCAGCAGTGAACGGACACCAACTAATGAAAAACTGTTTTTT. Encoded protein: CASSERTPTNEKLFF.

The chain joins TRBV18 to TRBJ2-2; 12 bases are a match to TRBD2. The ends lost 4 bases at V and 0 bases at J; junction bases unmatched: 3. CDR3 length: 17 amino acids. Germline lookup yields CDR1 KGHSH and CDR2 LQKENI. The CDR3 loop reads CASSRTSGATNTGELFF. In nucleotides, the CDR3 is TGTGCCAGCTCACGGACTAGCGGGGCCACGAACACCGGGGAGCTGTTTTTT.

This chain joins TRBV28 and TRBJ2-2; D unresolved. CDR3 length: 16 amino acids. Looked up from germline, CDR1 is MDHEN and CDR2 is SYDVKM. Trimming took off 4 bases at V and 1 base at J, with 13 bases between the two ends. CDR3 DNA: TGTGCCAGCAGTTCCGGAAGGAAAGGGAACACCGGGGAGCTGTTTTTT. Protein: CASSSGRKGNTGELFF.

The table lists this clone with a count of one. This chain joins TRBV28 and TRBJ1-2; a possible D gene is TRBD1 (6 bases). CDR1 MDHEN and CDR2 SYDVKM come from the germline V gene. Deletions cut 5 bases from V and 4 bases from J, with 11 bases between. CDR3 size: 13 residues. The CDR3 nucleotides are TGTGCCAGCAGTGCAGGGGCCGGCTATGGCTACACCTTC. Translating it yields CASSAGAGYGYTF.

The V call is TRBV5-1, the J call TRBJ2-3, with D tentatively TRBD1 or TRBD2 (6 bases each). Germline values: CDR1 SGHRS, CDR2 YFSETQ. The CDR3 has 15 residues. Between the trimmed V and J ends, which lost 5 bases and 3 bases, there was a span of 16 bases. The DNA for the CDR3 is TGCGCCAGCAGAATTGTGGGGGGCTTAACAGATACGCAGTATTTT. This translates into CASRIVGGLTDTQYF.

This chain uses TRBV5-6 with TRBJ2-1, with D tentatively TRBD1 (6 bases). This CDR3 comprises 16 residues. V was clipped by 10 bases and J by 5 bases, with 25 bases between them. Germline V gene sequence: CDR1 SGHDT, CDR2 YYEEEE. The CDR3: CAPPLRPPGAHNEQFF. The CDR3 bases are TGTGCCCCCCCTCTACGGCCACCAGGGGCACACAATGAGCAGTTCTTC.

The V and J genes are TRBV7-6 and TRBJ1-1, with a possible D match to TRBD1 (5 bases). The V gene's germline CDR1 is SGHVS and CDR2 FNYEAQ. The CDR3 contains 16 residues. The V and J ends lost 5 bases and 0 bases respectively, with 16 bases between them. The CDR3 DNA reads as TGTGCCAGCAGCCGTCTCCCAGGGTCCATGAACACTGAAGCTTTCTTT. Translating gives CASSRLPGSMNTEAFF.

The genes are TRBV11-2 and TRBJ1-1; possible D gene TRBD1, 5 bases. The CDR3 sequence is 13 residues long. Looked up from germline, CDR1 is SGHAT and CDR2 is FQNNGV. V shed 6 bases and J shed 3 bases, with 11 bases lying between them. CDR3 coding DNA: TGTGCCAGCAGGGGGGGTGAGTACACTGAAGCTTTCTTT. Protein: CASRGGEYTEAFF.

The gene calls are TRBV5-1 and TRBJ2-7; 10 nucleotides line up with TRBD2. The CDR3 has 14 amino acids. CDR1 and CDR2 from the germline V gene are SGHRS and YFSETQ. Trimming cost V 3 bases and J 2 bases; bases outside gene matches: 2. CDR3: CASSWTSGTYEQYF. CDR3 sequence (DNA): TGCGCCAGCAGCTGGACTAGCGGCACCTACGAGCAGTACTTC.

This clone was picked up one time. The chain is built from TRBV7-9 and TRBJ2-5; TRBD1 matches 8 bases. The ends lost 6 bases at V and 5 bases at J; junction bases unmatched: 17. This CDR3 is built from 17 residues. Germline V gene lookup returns CDR1 SEHNR and CDR2 FQNEAQ (reference sequence). The CDR3 reads CASSIFPRQGRLETQYF. CDR3 coding DNA: TGTGCCAGCAGTATATTTCCCCGACAGGGGAGGTTGGAGACCCAGTACTTC.

V and J are TRBV2 and TRBJ2-1; D not certain. V lost 5 bases to trimming and J lost 3 bases, with 11 bases between them. This CDR3 spans 14 amino acids. The V gene's germline CDR1 is SNHLY and CDR2 FYNNEI. In DNA form, the CDR3 reads TGTGCCAGCAGTTACCCGACTGACTACAATGAGCAGTTCTTC. It is translated as CASSYPTDYNEQFF.

V is TRBV11-3 and J is TRBJ2-1, with 8 bases matching TRBD2. The CDR3 contains 17 residues. The junction had 9 bases not matched to a gene; V was cut back by 0 bases and J by 5 bases. The germline CDR1 and CDR2 sequences are SGHNT and YENEEA. The CDR3 sequence is CASSLDTWRGVHNEQFF. In DNA, the CDR3 is TGTGCCAGCAGCTTAGATACTTGGCGGGGGGTCCACAATGAGCAGTTCTTC.